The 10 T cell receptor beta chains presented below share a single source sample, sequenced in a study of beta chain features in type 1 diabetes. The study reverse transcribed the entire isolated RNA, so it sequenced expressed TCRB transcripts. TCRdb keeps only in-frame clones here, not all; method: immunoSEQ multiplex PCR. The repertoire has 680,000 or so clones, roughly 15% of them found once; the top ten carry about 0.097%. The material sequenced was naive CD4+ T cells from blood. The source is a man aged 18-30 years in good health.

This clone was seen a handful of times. CDR3 coding DNA: TGTGCCAGCAGCTTGGGACCGGGGAATCAGCCCCAGCATTTT. This translates into CASSLGPGNQPQHF. This chain joins TRBV5-6 and TRBJ1-5; D gene uncertain. Germline V gene lookup returns CDR1 SGHDT and CDR2 YYEEEE. V lost 0 bases and J 4 bases, leaving 8 bases between the germline ends. CDR3 length equals 14 residues. The complete variable domain, with remaining parts taken from reference TRBV5-6 and TRBJ1-5, reads DAGVTQSPTHLIKTRGQQVTLRCSPKSGHDTVSWYQQALGQGPQFIFQYYEEEERQRGNFPDRFSGHQFPNYSSELNVNALLLGDSALYLCASSLGPGNQPQHFGDGTRLSIL.

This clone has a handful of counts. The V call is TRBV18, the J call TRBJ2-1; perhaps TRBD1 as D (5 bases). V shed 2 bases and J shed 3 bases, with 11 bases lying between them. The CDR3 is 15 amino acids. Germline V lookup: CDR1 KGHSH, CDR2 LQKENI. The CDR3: CASSPSTGRYNEQFF. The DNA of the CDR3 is TGTGCCAGCTCACCATCTACAGGCCGCTACAATGAGCAGTTCTTC. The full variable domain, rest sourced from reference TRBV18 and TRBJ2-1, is NAGVMQNPRHLVRRRGQEARLRCSPMKGHSHVYWYRQLPEEGLKFMVYLQKENIIDESGMPKERFSAEFPKEGPSILRIQQVVRGDSAAYFCASSPSTGRYNEQFFGPGTRLTVL.

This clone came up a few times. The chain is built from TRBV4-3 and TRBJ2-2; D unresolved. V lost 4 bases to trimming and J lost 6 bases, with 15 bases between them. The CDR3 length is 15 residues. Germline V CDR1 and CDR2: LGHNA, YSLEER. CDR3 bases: TGCGCCAGCAGCCTCGTCCAGGAGTATTCCGGGGAGCTGTTTTTT. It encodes CASSLVQEYSGELFF.

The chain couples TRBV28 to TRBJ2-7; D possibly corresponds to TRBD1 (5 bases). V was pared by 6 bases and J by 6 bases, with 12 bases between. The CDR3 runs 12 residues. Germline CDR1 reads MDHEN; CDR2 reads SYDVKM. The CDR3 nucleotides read TGTGCCAGCAGAAACCCAGGGATCGAGCAGTACTTC. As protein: CASRNPGIEQYF.

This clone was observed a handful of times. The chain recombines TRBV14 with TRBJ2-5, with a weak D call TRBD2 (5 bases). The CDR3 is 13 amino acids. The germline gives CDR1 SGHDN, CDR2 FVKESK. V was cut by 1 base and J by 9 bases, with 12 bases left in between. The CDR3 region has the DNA TGTGCCAGCAGCCAAGTGAGGGCAAGGGCCCAGTACTTC. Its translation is CASSQVRARAQYF.

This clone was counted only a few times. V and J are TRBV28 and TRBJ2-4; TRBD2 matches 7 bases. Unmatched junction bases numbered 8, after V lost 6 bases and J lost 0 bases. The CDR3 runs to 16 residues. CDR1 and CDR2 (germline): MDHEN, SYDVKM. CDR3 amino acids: CASRSRLALAKNIQYF. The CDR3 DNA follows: TGTGCCAGCAGAAGTAGACTAGCCCTAGCCAAAAACATTCAGTACTTC. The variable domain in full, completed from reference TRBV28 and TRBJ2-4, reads DVKVTQSSRYLVKRTGEKVFLECVQDMDHENMFWYRQDPGLGLRLIYFSYDVKMKEKGDIPEGYSVSREKKERFSLILESASTNQTSMYLCASRSRLALAKNIQYFGAGTRLSVL.

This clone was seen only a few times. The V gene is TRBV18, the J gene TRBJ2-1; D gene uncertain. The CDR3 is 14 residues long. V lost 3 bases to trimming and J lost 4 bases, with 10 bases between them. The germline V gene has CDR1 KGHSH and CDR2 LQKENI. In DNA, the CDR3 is TGTGCCAGCTCACCCCAAAGGCAGTACAATGAGCAGTTCTTC. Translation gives CASSPQRQYNEQFF.

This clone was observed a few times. CDR3: CAISSRRGEANTGELFF. DNA for the CDR3: TGTGCCATCAGCTCTCGGCGGGGGGAAGCGAACACCGGGGAGCTGTTTTTT. V is TRBV10-3 and J is TRBJ2-2, with TRBD2 matching 8 bases. V lost 6 bases to trimming and J lost 0 bases; unmatched junction nucleotides: 9. CDR1 and CDR2 (germline): ENHRY, SYGVKD. The CDR3 is made up of 17 amino acids.

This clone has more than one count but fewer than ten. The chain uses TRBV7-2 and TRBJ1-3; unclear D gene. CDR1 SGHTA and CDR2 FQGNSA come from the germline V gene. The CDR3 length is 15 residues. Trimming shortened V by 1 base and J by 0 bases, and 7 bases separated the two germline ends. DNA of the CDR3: TGTGCCAGCAGCTTAGAGTTCCTCTCTGGAAACACCATATATTTT. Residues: CASSLEFLSGNTIYF.

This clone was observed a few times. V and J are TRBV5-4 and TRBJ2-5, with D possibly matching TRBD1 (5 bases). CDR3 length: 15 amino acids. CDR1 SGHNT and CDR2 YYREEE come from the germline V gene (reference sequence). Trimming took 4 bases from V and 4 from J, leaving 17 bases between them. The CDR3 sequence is CASSPGQEPGETQYF. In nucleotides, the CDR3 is TGTGCCAGCAGCCCTGGACAAGAACCGGGAGAGACCCAGTACTTC.